Listed below are T cell receptor beta chains from one sample, sequenced in a study of T cells after yellow fever vaccination. TCRdb recomputed calls from the 5' RACE reads with MiXCR, one row per CDR3 protein. The table records several thousand distinct CDR3 sequences, about 4% of them present only once. Source: PBMCs, either bulk or a sorted T-cell subset (CD4+, CD8+, memory, or dextramer-sorted; not recorded which), taken 15 days after the yellow fever booster vaccination. The origin of the receptors is a young man who received the YFV17D yellow fever vaccine. Each CDR3 is given without its conserved first and last residue. The order of the fields is CDR3 protein, V gene, D gene. The D gene is left open where the match is weak.

CDR3 protein: ATSRDRLALGGNTIY; V gene: TRBV15; D gene: -
CDR3 protein: ASSSRTDFNQPQH; V gene: TRBV6-5; D gene: -
CDR3 protein: ASSWAGGNTEAF; V gene: TRBV12-3/TRBV12-4; D gene: TRBD1
CDR3 protein: ASSPQGTGELF; V gene: TRBV11-2; D gene: -
CDR3 protein: ASRVQGVSRNEQF; V gene: TRBV5-1; D gene: TRBD1
CDR3 protein: STSRDRVHEQF; V gene: TRBV20-1; D gene: TRBD1
CDR3 protein: ASSTPSGHTNEQF; V gene: TRBV19; D gene: -
CDR3 protein: ASSGIRTDSNQPQH; V gene: TRBV21-1; D gene: -
CDR3 protein: ASSLEAGSNQPQH; V gene: TRBV7-2; D gene: -
CDR3 protein: ASSPRSGGELF; V gene: TRBV6-5; D gene: -
CDR3 protein: ASSQIQGQAGTDTQY; V gene: TRBV7-2; D gene: TRBD1
CDR3 protein: ASSPPITGELF; V gene: TRBV18; D gene: -
CDR3 protein: ASSPRLLGGPTTGELF; V gene: TRBV11-2; D gene: -
CDR3 protein: ACSVSTDTQY; V gene: TRBV6-6; D gene: -
CDR3 protein: ATSDLIAVGPNEQF; V gene: TRBV24-1; D gene: -
CDR3 protein: ASSRGDPGGTDTQY; V gene: TRBV18; D gene: -
CDR3 protein: ASSLTPPGTRYNEQF; V gene: TRBV28; D gene: -
CDR3 protein: SAVQGNFDTEAF; V gene: TRBV20-1; D gene: -
CDR3 protein: ASSRTIYPPQETQY; V gene: TRBV19; D gene: -
CDR3 protein: ASSLTLGGGLRNEQF; V gene: TRBV7-2; D gene: -
CDR3 protein: ASSGFPGQGYEQY; V gene: TRBV18; D gene: TRBD1
CDR3 protein: ASSRDRGRVDTGELF; V gene: TRBV6-1; D gene: TRBD1
CDR3 protein: ASSSIRRQGVYEQY; V gene: TRBV27; D gene: TRBD1
CDR3 protein: SVSPGQEGETQY; V gene: TRBV29-1; D gene: TRBD1
CDR3 protein: SVTGNTEAF; V gene: TRBV29-1; D gene: -
CDR3 protein: ASSEQGLAGLAGELF; V gene: TRBV6-4; D gene: TRBD2
CDR3 protein: SGQGKGYNEQF; V gene: TRBV29-1; D gene: -
CDR3 protein: ATSRGQGAGANVLT; V gene: TRBV15; D gene: TRBD1
CDR3 protein: ASSTTREETQY; V gene: TRBV18; D gene: -
CDR3 protein: AISPTGGGSYEQY; V gene: TRBV10-3; D gene: -
CDR3 protein: ASSSNSYNEQF; V gene: TRBV7-8; D gene: -
CDR3 protein: SAEYNEQF; V gene: TRBV20-1; D gene: -
CDR3 protein: ASSRDISGNTIY; V gene: TRBV3-1; D gene: -
CDR3 protein: ASSPAAGSYEQY; V gene: TRBV7-2; D gene: -
CDR3 protein: ASSLVAGAYNEQF; V gene: TRBV5-6; D gene: TRBD2
CDR3 protein: ASALAQGVGTEAF; V gene: TRBV6-5; D gene: -